What follows are 6 T cell receptor beta chains derived from one specimen sequenced in a study of persistence of HIV-infected CD4 T cells. Stimulation used 7.5 to 10 ug/mL lysate from CMV-infected fibroblasts. Memory cells lacking CD40L and CD69 with high CD45RO were sorted. These TCRs' antigens remain unknown. This was the immunoSEQ version 4 assay in survey mode. Profiling relied on immunoSEQ multiplex PCR, and the TCRdb table lists in-frame clones only, not all of them. This sample has fewer than 40,000 clones; about 81% occur once, and the top ten carry 6.4%. Sample: CD4+ T cells sorted from PBMCs after approximately 20-hour stimulation, taken from a patient who received antiretroviral therapy. These receptors were collected from an adult woman with HIV who was CMV-seropositive.

Here the CDR3 DNA reads TGTGCCAGCCACTCTCCTAGGACGGGGAACTATGGCTACACCTTC. Residues: CASHSPRTGNYGYTF. The chain has TRBV6-5 and TRBJ1-2; D is unclear. The length of the CDR3 is 15 residues. Germline V gene data show CDR1 as MNHEY and CDR2 as SVGAGI. Trimming took off 8 bases at V and 2 bases at J, with 18 bases between the two ends.

The chain recombines TRBV19 with TRBJ1-1; no firm D call. This CDR3 is 13 amino acids long. Germline V CDR1 and CDR2: LNHDA, SQIVND (reference sequence). Trimming took 4 bases from V and 6 from J, leaving 12 bases between them. CDR3 in DNA: TGTGCCAGTAGTACTCCCCTCGGTGCTGAAGCTTTCTTT. It codes for CASSTPLGAEAFF.

The V call is TRBV19, the J call TRBJ1-3; 11 positions agree with TRBD1. The CDR3 is 17 residues long. Germline V gene data show CDR1 as LNHDA and CDR2 as SQIVND (reference sequence). Trimming removed 5 bases from V and 1 base from J; junction bases left unmatched: 7. In nucleotides, the CDR3 is TGTGCCAGTAGTCCCACGGGACAGGGGGTTTCTGGAAACACCATATATTTT. It translates to CASSPTGQGVSGNTIYF.

This sequence joins TRBV5-1 and TRBJ1-2; TRBD1 might be the D (5 bases). The CDR3 is 13 residues long. With 7 bases removed from V and 7 bases from J, the gap between germline ends came to 17 bases. Germline values: CDR1 SGHRS, CDR2 YFSETQ. The CDR3 is CASRKGVEGGYTF. For the CDR3, the DNA is TGCGCCAGCCGAAAAGGGGTTGAAGGTGGCTACACCTTC.

This clone has a single count. The chain employs TRBV11-3 and TRBJ1-1; perhaps TRBD1 as D (5 bases). Trimming pared 5 bases from V and 3 bases from J, leaving 16 bases between. The length of the CDR3 is 15 residues. Per the germline V gene, CDR1 is SGHNT and CDR2 is YENEEA. This CDR3 is CASSEGLLLDTEAFF. CDR3 bases: TGTGCCAGCAGCGAGGGACTGTTATTAGACACTGAAGCTTTCTTT.

The V gene is TRBV28, the J gene TRBJ2-7, with D unclear. The CDR3 loop spans 15 amino acids. Trimming cost V 8 bases and J 4 bases, with 21 bases left between them. The germline CDR1 and CDR2 sequences are MDHEN and SYDVKM. The CDR3 region is CASGNSYTAAYEQYF. CDR3 in DNA: TGTGCCAGCGGTAACAGCTACACCGCCGCATACGAGCAGTACTTC.